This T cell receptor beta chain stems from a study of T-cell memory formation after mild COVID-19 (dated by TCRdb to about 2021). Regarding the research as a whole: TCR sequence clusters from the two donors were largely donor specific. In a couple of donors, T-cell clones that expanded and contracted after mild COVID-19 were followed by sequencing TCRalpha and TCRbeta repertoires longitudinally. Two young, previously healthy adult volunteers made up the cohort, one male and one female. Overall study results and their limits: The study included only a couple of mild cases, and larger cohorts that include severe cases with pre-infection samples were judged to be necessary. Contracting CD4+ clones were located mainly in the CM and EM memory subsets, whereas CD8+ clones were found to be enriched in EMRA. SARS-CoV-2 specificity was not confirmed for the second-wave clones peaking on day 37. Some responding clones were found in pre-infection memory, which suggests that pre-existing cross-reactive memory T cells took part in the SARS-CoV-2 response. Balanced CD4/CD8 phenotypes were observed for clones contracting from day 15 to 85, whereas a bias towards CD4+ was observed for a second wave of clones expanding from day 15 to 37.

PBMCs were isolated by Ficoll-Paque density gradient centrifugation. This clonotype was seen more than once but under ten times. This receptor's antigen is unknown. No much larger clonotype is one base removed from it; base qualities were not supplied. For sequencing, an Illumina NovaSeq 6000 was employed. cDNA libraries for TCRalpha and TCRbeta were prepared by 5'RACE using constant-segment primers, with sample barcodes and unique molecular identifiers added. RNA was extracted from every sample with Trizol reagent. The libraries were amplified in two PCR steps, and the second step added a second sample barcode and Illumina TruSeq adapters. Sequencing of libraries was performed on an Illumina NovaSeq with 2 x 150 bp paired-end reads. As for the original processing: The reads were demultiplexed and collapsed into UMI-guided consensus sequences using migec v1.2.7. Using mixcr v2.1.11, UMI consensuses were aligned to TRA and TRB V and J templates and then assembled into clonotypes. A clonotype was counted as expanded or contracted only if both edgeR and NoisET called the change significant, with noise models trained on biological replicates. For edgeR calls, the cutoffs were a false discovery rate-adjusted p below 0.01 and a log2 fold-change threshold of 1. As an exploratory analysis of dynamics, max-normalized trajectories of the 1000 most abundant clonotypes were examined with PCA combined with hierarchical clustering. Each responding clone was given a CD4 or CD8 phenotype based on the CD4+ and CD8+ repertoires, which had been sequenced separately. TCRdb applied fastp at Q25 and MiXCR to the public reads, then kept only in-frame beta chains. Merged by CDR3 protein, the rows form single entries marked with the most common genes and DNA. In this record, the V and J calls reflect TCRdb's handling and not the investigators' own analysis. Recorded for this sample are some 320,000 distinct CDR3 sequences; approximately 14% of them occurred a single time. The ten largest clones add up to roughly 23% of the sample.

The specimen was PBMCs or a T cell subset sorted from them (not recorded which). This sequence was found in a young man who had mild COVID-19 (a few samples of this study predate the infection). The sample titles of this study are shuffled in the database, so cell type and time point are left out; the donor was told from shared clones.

The bases are TGCGCCAGCAGCCAAGGATTGGTCGAATGGGGCGCGGAAAAACTGTTTTTT. Its product reads: CASSQGLVEWGAEKLFF. The chain uses TRBV4-1 and TRBJ1-4; TRBD1 is perhaps the D gene, given 5 matching bases. Spanning cysteine to phenylalanine, the CDR3 consists of 17 amino acids. Solely the CDR3 DNA is kept, with 51 bases framed from the first base. V drops 1 base and J drops 8 bases, leaving 20 bases in between. Taken from the germline V gene, the CDR1 and CDR2 loops are MGHRA and YSYEKL.